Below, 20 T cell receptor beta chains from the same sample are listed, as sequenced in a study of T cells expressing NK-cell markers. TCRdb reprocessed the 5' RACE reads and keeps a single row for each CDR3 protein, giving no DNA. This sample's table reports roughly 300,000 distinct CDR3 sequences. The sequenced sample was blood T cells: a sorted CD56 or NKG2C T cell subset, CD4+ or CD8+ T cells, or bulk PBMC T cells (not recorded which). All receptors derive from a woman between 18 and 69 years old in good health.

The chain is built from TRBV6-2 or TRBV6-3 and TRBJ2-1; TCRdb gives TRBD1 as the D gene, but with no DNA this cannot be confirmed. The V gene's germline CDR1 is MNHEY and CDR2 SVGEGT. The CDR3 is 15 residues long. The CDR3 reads CASSHSGTGSDEQFF.

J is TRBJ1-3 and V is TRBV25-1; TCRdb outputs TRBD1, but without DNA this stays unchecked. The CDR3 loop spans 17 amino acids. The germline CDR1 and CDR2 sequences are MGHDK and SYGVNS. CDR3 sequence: CASSELGAGGSGNTIYF.

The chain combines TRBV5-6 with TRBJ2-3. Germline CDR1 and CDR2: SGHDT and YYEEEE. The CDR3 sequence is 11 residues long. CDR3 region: CASSKSYTQYF.

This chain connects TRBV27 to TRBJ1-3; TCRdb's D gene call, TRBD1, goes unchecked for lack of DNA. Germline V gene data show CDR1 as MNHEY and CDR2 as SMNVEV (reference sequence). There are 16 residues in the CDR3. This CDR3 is CASRMSGGSSGNTIYF.

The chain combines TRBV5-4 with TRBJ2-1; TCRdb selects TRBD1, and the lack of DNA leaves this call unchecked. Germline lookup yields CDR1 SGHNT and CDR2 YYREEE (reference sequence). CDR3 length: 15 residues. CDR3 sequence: CASSRTADRNNEQFF.

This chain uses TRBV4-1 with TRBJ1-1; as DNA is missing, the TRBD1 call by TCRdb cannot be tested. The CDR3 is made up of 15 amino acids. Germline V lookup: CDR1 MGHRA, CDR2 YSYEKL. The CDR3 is CASSQDPGAPLVGFF.

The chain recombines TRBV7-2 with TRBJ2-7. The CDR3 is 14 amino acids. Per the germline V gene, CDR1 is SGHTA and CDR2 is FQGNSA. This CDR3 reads CASRGFASSYEQYF. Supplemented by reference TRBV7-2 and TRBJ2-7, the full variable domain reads GAGVSQSPSNKVTEKGKDVELRCDPISGHTALYWYRQSLGQGLEFLIYFQGNSAPDKSGLPSDRFSAERTGGSVSTLTIQRTQQEDSAVYLCASRGFASSYEQYFGPGTRLTVT.

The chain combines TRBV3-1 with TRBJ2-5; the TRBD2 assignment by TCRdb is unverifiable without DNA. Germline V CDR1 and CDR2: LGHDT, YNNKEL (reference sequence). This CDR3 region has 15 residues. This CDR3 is CASSQDPTRQETQYF.

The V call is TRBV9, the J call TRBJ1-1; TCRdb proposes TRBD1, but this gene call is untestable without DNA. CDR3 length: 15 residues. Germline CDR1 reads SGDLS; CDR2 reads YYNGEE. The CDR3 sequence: CASRPSGGRWTEAFF.

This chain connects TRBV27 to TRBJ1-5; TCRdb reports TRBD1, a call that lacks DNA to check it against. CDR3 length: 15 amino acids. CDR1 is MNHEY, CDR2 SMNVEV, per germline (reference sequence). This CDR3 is CASSMDSSSNQPQHF.

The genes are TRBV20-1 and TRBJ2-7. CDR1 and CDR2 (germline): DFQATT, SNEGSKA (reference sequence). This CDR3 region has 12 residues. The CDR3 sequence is CSASTETYEQYF.

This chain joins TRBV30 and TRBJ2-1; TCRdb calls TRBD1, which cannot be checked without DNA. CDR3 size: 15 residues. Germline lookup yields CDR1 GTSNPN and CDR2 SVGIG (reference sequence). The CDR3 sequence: CAWSWEGASYNEQFF. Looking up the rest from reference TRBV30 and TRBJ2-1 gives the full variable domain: SQTIHQWPATLVQPVGSPLSLECTVEGTSNPNLYWYRQAAGRGLQLLFYSVGIGQISSEVPQNLSASRPQDRQFILSSKKLLLSDSGFYLCAWSWEGASYNEQFFGPGTRLTVL.

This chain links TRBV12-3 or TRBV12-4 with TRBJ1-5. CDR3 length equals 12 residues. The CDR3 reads CASNRGLQPQHF.

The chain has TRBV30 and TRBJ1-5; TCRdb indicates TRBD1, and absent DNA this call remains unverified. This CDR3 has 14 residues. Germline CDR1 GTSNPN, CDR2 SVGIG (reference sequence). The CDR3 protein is CAWAYGTGDQPQHF.

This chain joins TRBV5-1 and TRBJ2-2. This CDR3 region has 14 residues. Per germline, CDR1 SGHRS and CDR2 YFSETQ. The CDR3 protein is CASSATGTPGELFF.

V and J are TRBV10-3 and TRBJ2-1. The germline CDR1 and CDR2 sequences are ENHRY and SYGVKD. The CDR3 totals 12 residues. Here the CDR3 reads CAIRDSYNEQFF.

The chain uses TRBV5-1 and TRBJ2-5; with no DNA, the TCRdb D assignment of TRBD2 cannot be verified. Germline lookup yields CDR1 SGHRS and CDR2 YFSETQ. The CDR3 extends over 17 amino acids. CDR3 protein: CASSSSLAGRAKETQYF.

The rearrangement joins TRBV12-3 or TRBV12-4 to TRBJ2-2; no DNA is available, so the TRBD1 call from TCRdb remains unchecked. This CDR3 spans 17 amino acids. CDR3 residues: CASSFIRGGMNTGELFF.

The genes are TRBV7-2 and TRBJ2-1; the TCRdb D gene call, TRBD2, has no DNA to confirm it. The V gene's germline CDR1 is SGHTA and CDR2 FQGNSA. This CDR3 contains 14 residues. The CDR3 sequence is CASSLEAMWDEQFF.

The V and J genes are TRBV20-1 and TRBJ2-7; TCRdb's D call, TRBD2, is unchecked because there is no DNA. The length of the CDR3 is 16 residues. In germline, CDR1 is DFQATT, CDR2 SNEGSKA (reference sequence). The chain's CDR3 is CSARGLAGGKGYEQYF.